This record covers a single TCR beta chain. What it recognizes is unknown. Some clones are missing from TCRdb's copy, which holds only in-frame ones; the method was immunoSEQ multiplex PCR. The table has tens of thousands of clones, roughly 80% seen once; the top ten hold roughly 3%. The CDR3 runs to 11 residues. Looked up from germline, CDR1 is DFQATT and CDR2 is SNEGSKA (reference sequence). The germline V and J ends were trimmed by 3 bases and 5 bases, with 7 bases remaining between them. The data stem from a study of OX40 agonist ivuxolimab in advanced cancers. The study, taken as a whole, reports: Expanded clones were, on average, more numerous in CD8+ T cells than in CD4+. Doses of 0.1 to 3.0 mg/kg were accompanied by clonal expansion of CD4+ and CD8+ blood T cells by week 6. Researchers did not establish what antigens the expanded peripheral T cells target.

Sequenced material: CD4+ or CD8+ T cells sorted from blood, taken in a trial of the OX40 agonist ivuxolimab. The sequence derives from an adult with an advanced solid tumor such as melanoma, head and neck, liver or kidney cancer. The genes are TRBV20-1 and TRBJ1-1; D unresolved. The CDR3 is CSARLNTEAFF. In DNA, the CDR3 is TGCAGTGCTAGGTTAAATACTGAAGCTTTCTTT.